The clone carrying this TCR beta chain was seen at least ten times. TCRdb analysed the RT-PCR reads with MiXCR anew, one entry per CDR3 protein. The sample has approximately 490,000 distinct CDR3 sequences, approximately 7.7% seen once. Germline lookup yields CDR1 SGHTA and CDR2 FQGNSA. The V and J ends lost 4 bases and 6 bases, in that order; junction bases with no gene match: 11. The CDR3 spans 16 residues. This entry is derived from a study of response to subunit inactivated influenza vaccine. The clonotype comes from a man between 50 and 69 years old who received an inactivated influenza vaccine. This rearrangement joins TRBV7-2 to TRBJ2-3, with 9 bases matching TRBD2. The sequenced sample was PBMCs from blood, obtained 23 months after vaccination. CDR3 in DNA: TGTGCCAGCAGCTCAACTAGACTAGCGGTGGGGGATACGCAGTATTTT. As protein: CASSSTRLAVGDTQYF.